This entry features one T cell receptor (beta chain) sequence. These data come from a study of cytotoxic CD8 clonotypes in ibrutinib-treated CLL. As for the study in general: Partial response occurred in some 25 patients and complete response in 2; at median approximately 68 months, about 14 remained remitted and roughly 12 progressed.

Some clones are missing from TCRdb's copy, which holds only in-frame ones; the method was immunoSEQ multiplex PCR. The sample holds 250,000 to 350,000 clones, roughly three quarters seen once. This CDR3 has 13 amino acids. After removal of 2 bases from V and 5 bases from J, the junction contained 1 base not matched to a gene. Germline V CDR1 and CDR2: SEHNR, FQNEAQ (reference sequence). The sequence was collected from a human donor with chronic lymphocytic leukemia. J is TRBJ2-5 and V is TRBV7-9, with 8 nucleotides matching TRBD1. Source: PBMCs, taken at disease progression, from a patient treated with ibrutinib. CDR3 loop: CASSLSGGETQYF. In DNA, the CDR3 is TGTGCCAGCAGCTTATCAGGGGGCGAGACCCAGTACTTC.